What follows describes a single TCR beta chain. TCRdb's table, derived via immunoSEQ multiplex PCR, lists solely in-frame clones and lacks some. The sample yields hundreds of thousands of clones, 80% to 90% seen once. The source of the sample is a study of shared T cell receptors in the human thymus. CDR3 length: 15 amino acids. Trimming shortened V by 3 bases and J by 4 bases, and 16 bases separated the two germline ends. Germline CDR1 and CDR2: MNHNS and SASEGT. The same data also went into a second study, on human thymus T cells. As reported in that work: The sample donors, healthy Finnish infants, were having corrective surgery for congenital heart defects. Corrective heart surgery yielded resections, and these provided the thymus tissue. Thymic and blood repertoires seemed to favor certain V and J genes. Related studies noted strongly shared thymic repertoires across unrelated people.

Sequencing was carried out using thymocytes. The sequence derives from a boy less than two years old with a congenital heart defect. This chain joins TRBV6-1 and TRBJ2-7; possibly TRBD2 for D (5 bases). The CDR3 region is CASSDPPGRTYEQYF. The CDR3 bases are TGTGCCAGCAGTGACCCACCTGGAAGGACTTACGAGCAGTACTTC.